The rows below give T cell receptor beta chains drawn from one sample of a study of T cell responses to AZD1222 COVID-19 vaccine. Sequencing was performed with immunoSEQ multiplex PCR; in TCRdb, only in-frame clones are kept and a portion is missing. Of some 130,000 clones listed, around nine tenths are singletons. The material was peripheral blood, obtained on day 0 of AZD1222 vaccination. These receptors were collected from an adult in good health. Each CDR3 is given with its conserved first and last residue. The D gene is left open where the match is weak. Rows give clone size only sometimes, using once, few, many, or a class for an expanded clone.

abundance | j_gene | d_gene | v_gene | CDR3nt | CDR3aa
NA | TRBJ1-2 | NA | TRBV10-3 | TGTGCCACAGGTGGGGAGGTAAACTATGGCTACACCTTC | CATGGEVNYGYTF
NA | TRBJ1-5 | NA | TRBV6-2/TRBV6-3 | TGTGCCAGCAGTCTCACAGGGTTGCAGCCCCAGCATTTT | CASSLTGLQPQHF
NA | TRBJ2-7 | NA | TRBV2 | TGTGCCAGCCGCTGGGAGGGGGTCTCCTACGAGCAGTACTTC | CASRWEGVSYEQYF
NA | TRBJ1-2 | TRBD1 | TRBV14 | TGTGCCAGCAGCCGGGGACAGGGGCCTGGCTACACCTTC | CASSRGQGPGYTF
once | TRBJ2-7 | TRBD2 | TRBV4-3 | TGCGCCAGCAGCCAAGATGGGACTAGCACCCTCGAGCAGTACTTC | CASSQDGTSTLEQYF
NA | TRBJ2-3 | NA | TRBV5-1 | TGCGCCAGCAGCTCCACAACGGTAGATACGCAGTATTTT | CASSSTTVDTQYF
NA | TRBJ1-6 | NA | TRBV5-8 | TGTGCCAGCAGCTTGAGGGTGTTGTATAATTCACCCCTCCACTTT | CASSLRVLYNSPLHF
NA | TRBJ1-1 | TRBD1 | TRBV19 | TGTGCCAGTAGTAGGACAGGGCTGAACACTGAAGCTTTCTTT | CASSRTGLNTEAFF
NA | TRBJ1-5 | NA | TRBV7-9 | TGTGCCAGCAGCTTATCGGCGAGTCAGCCCCAGCATTTT | CASSLSASQPQHF
few | TRBJ1-4 | NA | TRBV6-4 | TGTGCCAGCGGAAGCCCCTCGGGGAAACTGTTTTTT | CASGSPSGKLFF
NA | TRBJ2-1 | NA | TRBV19 | TGTGCCACCACGACAGGCAGATCCTACAATGAGCAGTTCTTC | CATTTGRSYNEQFF
NA | TRBJ2-7 | NA | TRBV6-5 | TGTGCCAGCAGTTACTCGAACAGGATCGGCTACGAGCAGTACTTC | CASSYSNRIGYEQYF
NA | TRBJ1-2 | NA | TRBV2 | TGTGCCAGCAGTGACGGGGCAGGGTATGGCTACACCTTC | CASSDGAGYGYTF
once | TRBJ1-4 | NA | TRBV2 | TGTGCCAGCAAAGACAGGCCGATGACTAATGAAAAACTGTTTTTT | CASKDRPMTNEKLFF
NA | TRBJ2-7 | NA | TRBV5-1 | TGCGCCAGCAGCTGGCACGTAGGGAGGGGGTCCTACGAGCAGTACTTC | CASSWHVGRGSYEQYF
NA | TRBJ1-2 | TRBD1 | TRBV7-2 | TGTGCCAGCAGCTCGGGACAGAACTATGGCTACACCTTC | CASSSGQNYGYTF
NA | TRBJ2-1 | NA | TRBV5-6 | TGTGCCAGCAGCTTGGCCATTCGTTTAGGGAGCTCCTACAATGAGCAGTTCTTC | CASSLAIRLGSSYNEQFF
NA | TRBJ2-2 | NA | TRBV6-5 | TGTGCCAGCTTAGTGGGCGCGAACACCGGGGAGCTGTTTTTT | CASLVGANTGELFF
NA | TRBJ2-1 | TRBD1 | TRBV28 | TGTGCCAGCCAAAACAGGGGCACCTACAATGAGCAGTTCTTC | CASQNRGTYNEQFF
NA | TRBJ2-2 | NA | TRBV18 | TGTGCCAGCTCACCACCGACGCTAGCCGGGGAGCTGTTTTTT | CASSPPTLAGELFF
NA | TRBJ2-1 | NA | TRBV24-1 | TGTGCCACCAGTGATTTCTGGACAGAAACGAATGAGCAGTTCTTC | CATSDFWTETNEQFF
NA | TRBJ2-7 | NA | TRBV6-5 | TGTGCCAGCAGTTACTCGATGGGGTACGAGCAGTACTTC | CASSYSMGYEQYF
NA | TRBJ2-7 | NA | TRBV29-1 | TGCAGCGTTGCTAGCCAAACCTACGAGCAGTACTTC | CSVASQTYEQYF
NA | TRBJ1-6 | NA | TRBV7-9 | TGTGCCGGACAAAGGACGGAGAATTCACCCCTCCACTTT | CAGQRTENSPLHF
NA | TRBJ1-4 | NA | TRBV6-5 | TGTGCCAGCAGTTACTCGCCCGTCGGTAATGAAAAACTGTTTTTT | CASSYSPVGNEKLFF
once | TRBJ2-5 | TRBD2 | TRBV10-2 | TGCGCCAGCAGTGAGTGGCGGGGGGGCCCAGAGACCCAGTACTTC | CASSEWRGGPETQYF
NA | TRBJ1-2 | TRBD1 | TRBV18 | TGTGCCAGCTCACCACGGCAGGGGGAAGGCTACACCTTC | CASSPRQGEGYTF
NA | TRBJ2-7 | NA | TRBV2 | TGTGCCAGCAGTGAGACAGTAGATACCTACGAGCAGTACTTC | CASSETVDTYEQYF
NA | TRBJ1-1 | NA | TRBV12-5 | TGTGCTAGTGGTTTGACTACAGGGCCCACTGAAGCTTTCTTT | CASGLTTGPTEAFF
once | TRBJ1-4 | NA | TRBV5-1 | TGCGCCAGCAGCTTTGGAGCAACTAATGAAAAACTGTTTTTT | CASSFGATNEKLFF
NA | TRBJ2-3 | TRBD1 | TRBV6-2/TRBV6-3 | TGTGCCAGCAGTCCCGGGACAGGAAGCACAGATACGCAGTATTTT | CASSPGTGSTDTQYF
NA | TRBJ1-3 | NA | TRBV19 | TGTGCCAGTAGTATAAAAGGATCTGGAAACACCATATATTTT | CASSIKGSGNTIYF
NA | TRBJ1-5 | NA | TRBV27 | TGTGCCAGCAGTTTCAGGGGTAATCAGCCCCAGCATTTT | CASSFRGNQPQHF
NA | TRBJ2-1 | TRBD1 | TRBV6-2/TRBV6-3 | TGTGCCAGCAGTTTGGACAGGGCAGTTTTCTACAATGAGCAGTTCTTC | CASSLDRAVFYNEQFF
NA | TRBJ1-5 | TRBD1 | TRBV19 | TGTGCCAGTAGTAGCGGACAGGCATCGCGCAATCAGCCCCAGCATTTT | CASSSGQASRNQPQHF
NA | TRBJ1-1 | NA | TRBV2 | TGTGCCAGCAGTGATGTGGCGGGGGTGCTATCGGACACTGAAGCTTTCTTT | CASSDVAGVLSDTEAFF
NA | TRBJ1-2 | NA | TRBV30 | TGTGCCTACAAGCCGGGACTCCTAGGGGATGGCTACACCTTC | CAYKPGLLGDGYTF
NA | TRBJ2-3 | TRBD2 | TRBV10-1 | TGCGCCAGCAGTGAGATCGGACTAGCGGGGGGATCGGCAGATACGCAGTATTTT | CASSEIGLAGGSADTQYF
NA | TRBJ1-2 | TRBD1 | TRBV19 | TGTGCCAGTAGTATTCTCGGACAGGCAGACGGCTACACCTTC | CASSILGQADGYTF